This entry features one T cell receptor (beta chain) sequence. Germline loops: CDR1 MNHEY, CDR2 SVGEGT. The CDR3 has 16 amino acids. J was trimmed by 2 bases and V by 4 bases; bases with no gene match: 7. The entry originates in a study of blood T cell repertoires in COVID-19. The overall study: Whether acute or convalescent, the COVID-19 samples came from the United States, Italy and Spain.

Produced via immunoSEQ multiplex PCR; TCRdb's table is partial and in-frame only. The data contain tens of thousands of clones, less than 90% of them seen just once; the ten biggest clones take up approximately 7.2%. This chain connects TRBV6-2 or TRBV6-3 to TRBJ1-2, with 10 nucleotides matching TRBD1. This TCR came from a man between 60 and 70 years old with acute or convalescent COVID-19. Sequencing was performed on peripheral blood. CDR3 region: CASSSRRDRGNYGYTF. CDR3 nucleotide sequence: TGTGCCAGCAGTTCCCGTAGGGACAGGGGAAACTATGGCTACACCTTC.